Sequencing of this T cell receptor beta chain was carried out in a study of technical replicates of blood from several donors. V dropped 5 bases and J dropped 0 bases, with 12 bases sitting between them. Looked up from germline, CDR1 is SEHNR and CDR2 is FQNEAQ (reference sequence). The CDR3 is 15 amino acids. Clones were sequenced by immunoSEQ multiplex PCR, and TCRdb holds only the in-frame ones, with some missing. The sample records tens of thousands of clones, roughly 94% being singletons. Sequencing input: PBMCs. The chain uses TRBV7-9 and TRBJ2-3; maybe TRBD2 (6 bases). The sequence was collected from a human donor in good health. Some clones in this sample may be carry-over from other donors' samples. CDR3 bases: TGTGCCAGCAGCCAACGGGACTTGAGCACAGATACGCAGTATTTT. It yields the protein CASSQRDLSTDTQYF.